These 3 T cell receptor beta chains came from one sample sequenced in a study of shared clonotypes between healthy human individuals. The data were produced by immunoSEQ multiplex PCR, yet TCRdb's version contains in-frame clones alone and is incomplete. Seen here are about 820,000 clones, nearly 95% observed once, and the top ten hold 24%. Naive CD8 cells lacked CD45RO and underwent positive selection for CCR7, leaving out terminally differentiated effector memory CD45RA+ cells. Input material: naive CD8+ T cells sorted from blood. The receptors were gathered from a man between 25 and 39 years old in good health.

The rearrangement uses TRBV2 and TRBJ2-7, with a possible D match to TRBD1 (6 bases). V dropped 6 bases and J dropped 3 bases, with 15 bases sitting between them. Germline CDR1 SNHLY, CDR2 FYNNEI. This CDR3 is built from 14 residues. The CDR3 DNA is TGTGCCAGCAGCGCAGGGGTAAAAATCTACGAGCAGTACTTC. This gives the protein CASSAGVKIYEQYF.

The CDR3 nucleotides are TGCGCCAGCAGCTTGGCCTCTCGGCTAGCCGCAAACAATGAGCAGTTCTTC. Protein product: CASSLASRLAANNEQFF. The chain couples TRBV5-1 to TRBJ2-1; TRBD2 is a possible D gene (5 bases). Trimming removed 0 bases from V and 5 bases from J, with 18 bases in between. Germline V gene lookup returns CDR1 SGHRS and CDR2 YFSETQ. The CDR3 loop spans 17 amino acids. Using reference TRBV5-1 and TRBJ2-1 for the parts outside the CDR3, the full variable domain is KAGVTQTPRYLIKTRGQQVTLSCSPISGHRSVSWYQQTPGQGLQFLFEYFSETQRNKGNFPGRFSGRQFSNSRSEMNVSTLELGDSALYLCASSLASRLAANNEQFFGPGTRLTVL.

CDR3 amino acids: CASSLGSGDPYEQYF. DNA for the CDR3: TGCGCCAGCAGCTTGGGGTCAGGGGACCCCTACGAGCAGTACTTC. The chain links TRBV5-1 to TRBJ2-7; D is perhaps TRBD1 (6 bases). The CDR3 runs 15 residues. The germline V gene encodes CDR1 SGHRS and CDR2 YFSETQ. Trimming stripped 0 bases from V and 2 bases from J, with 12 bases between. Full variable domain (missing parts from reference TRBV5-1 and TRBJ2-7): KAGVTQTPRYLIKTRGQQVTLSCSPISGHRSVSWYQQTPGQGLQFLFEYFSETQRNKGNFPGRFSGRQFSNSRSEMNVSTLELGDSALYLCASSLGSGDPYEQYFGPGTRLTVT.